This TCR beta chain was found in a study of control samples from healthy donors and cancer patients. Assay: immunoSEQ multiplex PCR; the TCRdb copy retains only in-frame clones and omits some. The table includes tens of thousands of clones, nearly 90% detected once. This TCR derives from a man aged 50-59 years in good health. Sequencing was carried out using blood.

CDR3 sequence (DNA): TGTGCCAGCTCACCACCGATTGGGGATACGCAGTATTTT. The encoded protein is CASSPPIGDTQYF. The rearrangement joins TRBV18 to TRBJ2-3; D ambiguous. This CDR3 is 13 amino acids long. The germline V and J ends were trimmed by 0 bases and 6 bases, with 7 bases remaining between them. Germline CDR1 and CDR2: KGHSH and LQKENI.